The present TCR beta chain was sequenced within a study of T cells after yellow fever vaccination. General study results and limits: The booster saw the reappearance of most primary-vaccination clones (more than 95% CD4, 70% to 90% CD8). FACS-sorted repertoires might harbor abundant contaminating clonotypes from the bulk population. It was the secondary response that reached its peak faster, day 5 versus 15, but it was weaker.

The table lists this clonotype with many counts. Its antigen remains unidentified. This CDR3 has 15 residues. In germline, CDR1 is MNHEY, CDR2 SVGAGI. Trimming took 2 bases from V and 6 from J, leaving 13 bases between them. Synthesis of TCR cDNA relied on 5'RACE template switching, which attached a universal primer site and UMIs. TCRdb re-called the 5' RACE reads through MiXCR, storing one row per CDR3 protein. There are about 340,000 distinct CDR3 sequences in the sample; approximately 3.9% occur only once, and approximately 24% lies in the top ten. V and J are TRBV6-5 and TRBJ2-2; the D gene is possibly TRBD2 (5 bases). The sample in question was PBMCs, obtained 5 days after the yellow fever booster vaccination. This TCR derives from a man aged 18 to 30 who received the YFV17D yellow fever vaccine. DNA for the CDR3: TGTGCCAGCAGTTACGTGGAGGCCGGGGCCGGGGAGCTGTTTTTT. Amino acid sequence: CASSYVEAGAGELFF.